This note documents a single TCR beta chain sequence. Its target is not known. This specimen belongs to a study of siplizumab effects on memory and regulatory T cells. Assay: immunoSEQ multiplex PCR; the TCRdb copy retains only in-frame clones and omits some. This sample carries 80,000 to 95,000 clones, 95% of them seen once, and the ten largest clones take 18%. General observations from the study: Siplizumab significantly lowered the alloreactive sequences that could be traced to unstimulated CD4+ memory cells.

This receptor was taken from a human donor in good health. Sequencing input: CD8+ T cells sorted from blood.

The CDR3 bases are TGTGCCATCAGCCCAGGGGGCGCCTCTAATGAAAAACTGTTTTTT. It encodes CAISPGGASNEKLFF. This sequence joins TRBV10-3 and TRBJ1-4; TRBD1 matches at 8 bases. Germline V CDR1 and CDR2: ENHRY, SYGVKD. Trimming at V came to 6 bases and at J to 3 bases, leaving 6 bases not matched to a gene. CDR3 size: 15 residues.